This T cell receptor (beta chain) was obtained from a study of T cell responses to AZD1222 COVID-19 vaccine. Sequencing used immunoSEQ multiplex PCR; TCRdb keeps in-frame clones, though not all of them. The table shows more than 85,000 clones, with 84% occurring only once. Notes on this clone: Its target is not known.

Study-level points and caveats: All repertoire sampling was performed exclusively after the peak T cell response. Dominant at 160-218 and 743-854, vaccine-associated CD4 TCRs also spanned spike.

This CDR3 contains 17 residues. Germline lookup yields CDR1 ENHRY and CDR2 SYGVKD. J lost 4 bases, V lost 11 bases, and 19 bases had no gene match. The J gene is TRBJ2-1, the V gene TRBV10-3, with 8 bases identical to TRBD2. The sequence was obtained from an adult in good health. Here the sequenced sample was peripheral blood, taken on day 0 of AZD1222 vaccination. The CDR3 region is CASNQEPGGPEYNEQFF. The CDR3 DNA reads as TGTGCCTCCAACCAAGAGCCGGGAGGGCCTGAGTACAATGAGCAGTTCTTC.